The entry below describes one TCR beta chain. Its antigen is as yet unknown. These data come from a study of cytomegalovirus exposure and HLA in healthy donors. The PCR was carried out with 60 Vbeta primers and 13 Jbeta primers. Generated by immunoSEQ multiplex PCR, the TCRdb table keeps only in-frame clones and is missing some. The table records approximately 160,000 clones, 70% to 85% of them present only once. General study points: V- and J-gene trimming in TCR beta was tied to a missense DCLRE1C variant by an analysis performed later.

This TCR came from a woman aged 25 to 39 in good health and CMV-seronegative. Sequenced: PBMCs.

The CDR3 spells CASSGEGQGEAFF. CDR3 sequence (DNA): TGCGCCAGCAGCGGGGAGGGACAGGGGGAAGCTTTCTTT. The chain combines TRBV5-1 with TRBJ1-1; 10 bases match TRBD1. This CDR3 contains 13 residues. Germline CDR1 is SGHRS and CDR2 is YFSETQ. The J segment lost 8 bases and the V segment lost 4 bases, leaving 5 bases of the junction unmatched. Full variable domain (remainder filled in from reference TRBV5-1 and TRBJ1-1): KAGVTQTPRYLIKTRGQQVTLSCSPISGHRSVSWYQQTPGQGLQFLFEYFSETQRNKGNFPGRFSGRQFSNSRSEMNVSTLELGDSALYLCASSGEGQGEAFFGQGTRLTVV.